The clone carrying this TCR beta chain was counted many times. Its antigen is currently unknown. TCRdb independently ran MiXCR on the 5' RACE reads; one entry per CDR3 protein. The profile shows 100,000 to 150,000 distinct CDR3 sequences, 7% of them singletons. Germline loops: CDR1 SGHTA, CDR2 FQGNSA. Between the trimmed V and J ends, which lost 2 bases and 5 bases, there was a span of 18 bases. The CDR3 loop spans 16 amino acids. The data were taken from a study of CD8 T cells in ankylosing spondylitis. General observations from the study: What seemed typical of ankylosing spondylitis blood was a TCR beta motif built from about eight highly homologous variants.

The sample was blood, either unsorted or a sorted T cell fraction (not recorded which). This sequence originates from a male donor with ankylosing spondylitis or in good health (not recorded which). The V and J genes are TRBV7-2 and TRBJ2-5; D is perhaps TRBD2 (7 bases). CDR3 residues: CASSLNSGGGGETQYF. CDR3 in DNA: TGTGCCAGCAGCTTAAACTCGGGAGGAGGGGGTGAGACCCAGTACTTC.